The 24 T cell receptor beta chains reported below all come from one sample, sequenced in a study of regulatory T cells in long-lasting Graves disease. Described time point: newly diagnosed GD, antithyroid drugs for less than 3 months. Preparation of the TCR library used RNA extracted from PBMCs. Assembly of TCR beta libraries relied on iRepertoire HTBI primers together with Arm-PCR of CDR3 regions. TCRdb re-analysed the multiplex PCR reads in MiXCR, keeping a single row per CDR3 protein. The sample shows about 220,000 distinct CDR3 sequences, roughly 19% of them seen only once. The sample also formed part of further work on T cells in Graves' hyperthyroidism and ophthalmopathy.

Sample: peripheral blood mononuclear cells (PBMCs), taken at new diagnosis, from a patient treated with antithyroid drugs. The receptors were sampled from a woman in her thirties with Graves disease.

This clonotype was counted a few times. The rearrangement links TRBV6-2 or TRBV6-3 to TRBJ1-6; 9 nucleotides agree with TRBD1. This CDR3 is built from 14 residues. The J segment lost 10 bases and the V segment lost 6 bases, leaving 7 bases of the junction unmatched. Germline values: CDR1 MNHEY, CDR2 SVGEGT. DNA of the CDR3: TGTGCCAGCAGCACAGGGGGCGGGAACTCACCCCTCCACTTT. Its protein is CASSTGGGNSPLHF.

In its sample, this clonotype was seen many times. The chain couples TRBV28 to TRBJ1-2, with D unresolved. This CDR3 comprises 13 residues. The V and J ends lost 8 bases and 2 bases respectively, with 12 bases between them. Germline V gives CDR1 MDHEN, CDR2 SYDVKM. In DNA form, the CDR3 reads TGTGCCAGCCGTGCGGGCGGCAACTATGGCTACACCTTC. It translates to CASRAGGNYGYTF.

Many counts were recorded for this clonotype. The chain employs TRBV20-1 and TRBJ2-3, with 10 bases that match TRBD2. V lost 6 bases, J lost 0 bases, and 12 bases stayed unmatched. Germline V CDR1 and CDR2: DFQATT, SNEGSKA (reference sequence). The length of the CDR3 is 17 residues. CDR3 in DNA: TGCAGTGCAGCCGGGACTAGCGAGGGTTCTAGCACAGATACGCAGTATTTT. Translated: CSAAGTSEGSSTDTQYF.

This clonotype was seen at least ten times. The chain links TRBV12-3 or TRBV12-4 to TRBJ1-5, with TRBD1 matching over 7 bases. The J segment lost 0 bases and the V segment lost 5 bases, leaving 10 bases of the junction unmatched. The CDR3 runs to 17 residues. DNA of the CDR3: TGTGCCAGCAGTCACGGGACAGACTTTAATAGCAATCAGCCCCAGCATTTT. It encodes CASSHGTDFNSNQPQHF.

This clonotype was counted at least ten times. The chain uses TRBV3-1 and TRBJ2-7; D remains unclear. V lost 4 bases and J 3 bases, leaving 13 bases between the germline ends. Germline V gene lookup returns CDR1 LGHDT and CDR2 YNNKEL (reference sequence). This CDR3 region has 14 residues. CDR3 amino acids: CASSPRTAFYEQYF. CDR3 in DNA: TGTGCCAGCAGCCCCCGGACGGCATTCTACGAGCAGTACTTC.

This clonotype was observed at least ten times. The chain joins TRBV30 to TRBJ2-3; possibly TRBD1 for D (6 bases). CDR3 size: 12 residues. The germline V gene has CDR1 GTSNPN and CDR2 SVGIG (reference sequence). Deletions cut 3 bases from V and 5 bases from J, with 9 bases between. For the CDR3, the DNA is TGTGCCTGGAGCCCAGGGGTAGATACGCAGTATTTT. Residues: CAWSPGVDTQYF.

This clonotype has a count of ten or more. This chain links TRBV6-1 with TRBJ2-3, with D perhaps given as TRBD1 or TRBD2 (5 bases each). V gave up 2 bases and J gave up 2 bases, with 20 bases separating them. Germline lookup yields CDR1 MNHNS and CDR2 SASEGT. There are 18 residues in the CDR3. The DNA for the CDR3 is TGTGCCAGCAGTGAAAGTGGTTGGGGGAGAGTTATCACAGATACGCAGTATTTT. It is translated as CASSESGWGRVITDTQYF.

This clonotype was seen ten or more times. V and J are TRBV24-1 and TRBJ1-2; possible D gene TRBD1, 5 bases. Germline CDR1 and CDR2: KGHDR and SFDVKD. This CDR3 region has 15 residues. The germline V and J ends were trimmed by 3 bases and 1 base, with 11 bases remaining between them. The CDR3 nucleotides are TGTGCCACCAGTGATCCCAACGACAGTAACTATGGCTACACCTTC. Residues: CATSDPNDSNYGYTF.

At least ten counts were recorded for this clonotype. This chain links TRBV28 with TRBJ1-5; a possible D gene is TRBD1 (5 bases). CDR3 length: 16 residues. The germline gives CDR1 MDHEN, CDR2 SYDVKM. V gave up 6 bases and J gave up 0 bases, with 15 bases separating them. DNA of the CDR3: TGTGCCAGCAGCTACTCCACAGGATTTAGCAATCAGCCCCAGCATTTT. Protein product: CASSYSTGFSNQPQHF.

This clonotype has a count of ten or more. The genes are TRBV6-1 and TRBJ2-1; the match to TRBD2 covers 12 bases. The V gene's germline CDR1 is MNHNS and CDR2 SASEGT. The CDR3 contains 16 residues. V dropped 6 bases and J dropped 8; count of bases not matched to a gene: 11. Here the CDR3 reads CASSLLAGGLGDEQFF. The CDR3 DNA reads TGTGCCAGCAGCCTCCTAGCGGGGGGGCTAGGGGATGAGCAGTTCTTC.

This clonotype was counted at least ten times. The chain uses TRBV25-1 and TRBJ2-7; 8 bases are shared with TRBD1. CDR1 MGHDK and CDR2 SYGVNS come from the germline V gene. CDR3 size: 15 residues. The V gene end was trimmed by 6 bases and the J gene end by 3 bases; junction bases not matched to a gene: 10. CDR3 residues: CASSRLDRDVYEQYF. In DNA form, the CDR3 reads TGTGCCAGCAGCCGACTGGACAGGGATGTCTACGAGCAGTACTTC.

J is TRBJ1-2 and V is TRBV2; D unclear. Deletions cut 3 bases from V and 5 bases from J, with 10 bases between. The CDR3 loop spans 13 amino acids. From germline, CDR1 is SNHLY and CDR2 FYNNEI. CDR3 residues: CASSELGIYGYTF. CDR3 DNA sequence: TGTGCCAGCAGTGAGCTAGGGATTTATGGCTACACCTTC.

With regard to this clonotype: Since no conserved phenylalanine or tryptophan closes the CDR3, a read error is the likely cause. The V and J genes are TRBV6-4 and TRBJ2-7; tentatively, D is TRBD2 (6 bases). V was cut by 5 bases and J by 5 bases, with 16 bases left in between. This CDR3 is 14 amino acids long. Germline V gives CDR1 MRHNA, CDR2 SNTAGT. CDR3 amino acids: CASSYPGLLNEQYL. CDR3 bases: TGTGCCAGCAGTTACCCGGGACTCCTTAACGAGCAGTACCTC.

This clonotype has a count of ten or more. The gene calls are TRBV29-1 and TRBJ2-7, with 9 positions matching TRBD2. Germline loops: CDR1 SQVTM, CDR2 ANQGSEA. J was trimmed by 4 bases and V by 4 bases; bases with no gene match: 14. The CDR3 runs 16 residues. The CDR3 bases are TGCAGCGTTGGAACCGCGGGCGGGAGGGCCAAGTACGAGCAGTACTTC. Translation: CSVGTAGGRAKYEQYF.

This clonotype was found many times. The chain is built from TRBV24-1 and TRBJ2-3; D possibly corresponds to TRBD2 (7 bases). The length of the CDR3 is 13 residues. Trimming removed 9 bases from V and 3 bases from J, with 12 bases in between. The germline CDR1 and CDR2 sequences are KGHDR and SFDVKD. This CDR3 reads CATGGGGTDTQYF. The CDR3 nucleotides read TGTGCCACCGGAGGGGGGGGGACAGATACGCAGTATTTT.

This clonotype was counted only a few times. The chain links TRBV30 to TRBJ1-1; TRBD1 matches 10 bases. This CDR3 comprises 12 residues. Germline loops: CDR1 GTSNPN, CDR2 SVGIG (reference sequence). The V and J ends lost 6 bases and 10 bases, in that order; junction bases with no gene match: 8. The CDR3 is CACRQGAPGAFF. CDR3 sequence (DNA): TGTGCCTGCCGACAGGGGGCGCCGGGAGCTTTCTTT.

This clonotype has at least ten counts. The chain joins TRBV28 to TRBJ2-1; D tentatively fits TRBD1 or TRBD2 (5 bases each). The CDR3 contains 12 residues. The germline V and J ends were trimmed by 7 bases and 9 bases, with 13 bases remaining between them. Germline-derived CDR1 and CDR2 are MDHEN and SYDVKM. The CDR3 spells CASTLGVSEQFF. In nucleotides, the CDR3 is TGTGCCAGCACATTGGGGGTGAGTGAGCAGTTCTTC.

The chain recombines TRBV19 with TRBJ2-1; tentatively, D is TRBD2 (5 bases). Deletions cut 2 bases from V and 7 bases from J, with 15 bases between. The CDR3 loop spans 15 amino acids. Germline lookup yields CDR1 LNHDA and CDR2 SQIVND (reference sequence). The CDR3 is CASSIWRVYGNEQFF. DNA of the CDR3: TGTGCCAGTAGTATATGGCGGGTCTACGGGAATGAGCAGTTCTTC.

The sample holds many counts of this clonotype. V is TRBV4-2 and J is TRBJ1-4; 9 bases match TRBD1. Per the germline V gene, CDR1 is LGHNA and CDR2 is YNFKEQ. Trimming removed 2 bases from V and 7 bases from J; junction bases left unmatched: 5. The length of the CDR3 is 15 residues. The CDR3 loop reads CASSQTGGAGEKLFF. The CDR3 coding sequence is TGTGCCAGCAGCCAAACAGGGGGCGCGGGTGAAAAACTGTTTTTT.

This clonotype was found many times. V gene TRBV6-2 or TRBV6-3 combines with J gene TRBJ2-7; 8 nucleotides match TRBD1. Unmatched junction bases numbered 12, after V lost 6 bases and J lost 2 bases. The germline V gene has CDR1 MNHEY and CDR2 SVGEGT. The CDR3 is made up of 16 amino acids. CDR3: CASRERQGTSTYEQYF. In DNA, the CDR3 is TGTGCCAGCAGAGAACGACAGGGGACTTCAACCTACGAGCAGTACTTC.

This clonotype was detected ten times or more. DNA of the CDR3: TGTGCCACCAGCAGAGTGGGGGGTCGCAATGAAAAACTGTTTTTT. This sequence encodes CATSRVGGRNEKLFF. This rearrangement joins TRBV15 to TRBJ1-4, with a tentative D call TRBD1 (5 bases). The CDR3 is made up of 15 amino acids. The ends were cut back, 1 base at V and 5 bases at J, with 11 bases in the middle. The germline V gene encodes CDR1 LNHNV and CDR2 YYDKDF (reference sequence).

At least ten counts were recorded for this clonotype. This chain joins TRBV5-1 and TRBJ2-7; D call uncertain. Per germline, CDR1 SGHRS and CDR2 YFSETQ. Trimming left V 0 bases short and J 2 bases short, with 9 bases between. The CDR3 is 14 residues long. CDR3 coding DNA: TGCGCCAGCAGCTTGGCCGGCCTACCCTACGAGCAGTACTTC. Its protein is CASSLAGLPYEQYF. Based on the CDR3 plus reference TRBV5-1 and TRBJ2-7, the full variable domain is KAGVTQTPRYLIKTRGQQVTLSCSPISGHRSVSWYQQTPGQGLQFLFEYFSETQRNKGNFPGRFSGRQFSNSRSEMNVSTLELGDSALYLCASSLAGLPYEQYFGPGTRLTVT.

This clonotype was seen repeatedly, ten times or more. The CDR3 spells CASSRLDRANEKLFF. CDR3 in DNA: TGTGCCAGCAGTCGACTCGACAGGGCTAATGAAAAACTGTTTTTT. The V and J genes are TRBV28 and TRBJ1-4, with 7 bases fitting TRBD1. This CDR3 comprises 15 residues. V lost 5 bases and J lost 3; bases outside the gene matches: 6. The germline gives CDR1 MDHEN, CDR2 SYDVKM.

This clonotype appeared many times. V gene TRBV6-2 or TRBV6-3 combines with J gene TRBJ2-7; no clear D gene. Deletions cut 7 bases from V and 2 bases from J, with 15 bases between. The CDR3 spans 14 residues. Germline CDR1 and CDR2: MNHEY and SVGEGT. The CDR3 region is CASKAQSGPYEQYF. CDR3 nucleotides: TGTGCCAGCAAGGCTCAGTCAGGCCCCTACGAGCAGTACTTC.